Listed here are 29 T cell receptor beta chains from one sample, sequenced in a study of metastatic and nonmetastatic thyroid tumors. TCRdb re-called the PCR reads via MiXCR. The table shows about 40,000 clones, with 15% to 20% occurring only once. Treatment of any kind had been given to no patient before thyroid surgery. What was sequenced was tumor tissue. Source of these receptors: a female donor with papillary thyroid cancer or a benign thyroid nodule (not recorded which). Some clones in this sample may be carry-over from other donors' samples.

This clone appeared a few times. A read error may produce the germline difference seen at one junction end. CDR3: CASRLGVSGSNVLTF. The CDR3 nucleotides are TGTGCCAGCAGGCTTGGCGTTTCTGGGTCCAACGTCCTGACTTTC. The chain uses TRBV6-1 and TRBJ2-6, with D unclear. The CDR3 has 15 amino acids. Germline V gene data show CDR1 as MNHNS and CDR2 as SASEGT.

The chain couples TRBV5-1 to TRBJ2-7; TRBD1 aligns across 11 bases. Germline CDR1 is SGHRS and CDR2 is YFSETQ. The CDR3 length is 16 residues. V shed 1 base and J 2 bases; nucleotides not matched to a gene: 5. The chain's CDR3 is CASSLSPGQGAYEQYF. The CDR3 DNA follows: TGCGCCAGCAGCTTGAGTCCGGGACAGGGGGCCTACGAGCAGTACTTC.

The rearrangement links TRBV19 to TRBJ1-6; D may be TRBD1 (5 bases). Germline loops: CDR1 LNHDA, CDR2 SQIVND (reference sequence). V shed 5 bases and J shed 0 bases, with 17 bases lying between them. The CDR3 has 18 amino acids. DNA of the CDR3: TGTGCCAGTAGTGCGGTTGGGGCTTTAAGCTCCTATAATTCACCCCTCCACTTT. Translation: CASSAVGALSSYNSPLHF.

This chain connects TRBV6-2 or TRBV6-3 to TRBJ2-7, with 9 nucleotides matching TRBD1. Germline-derived CDR1 and CDR2 are MNHEY and SVGEGT. This CDR3 is 15 amino acids long. The V segment lost 2 bases and the J segment 2 bases; nucleotides outside the gene matches: 4. The CDR3, as DNA: TGTGCCAGCAGTTACACCGGACAGGGGACCTACGAGCAGTACTTC. As protein: CASSYTGQGTYEQYF.

This clone was picked up many times. The rearrangement uses TRBV6-1 and TRBJ1-2; TRBD1 might be the D (6 bases). The V gene lost 7 bases and the J gene lost 2 bases, with 11 bases spanning the gap. The CDR3 has 13 amino acids. The germline CDR1 and CDR2 sequences are MNHNS and SASEGT. CDR3 coding DNA: TGTGCCAGCACCCCGGACAGCAACTATGGCTACACCTTC. Encoded protein: CASTPDSNYGYTF.

The V call is TRBV7-6, the J call TRBJ2-1; 8 positions agree with TRBD2. With 1 base clipped from V and 6 bases from J, the junction kept 2 bases outside the gene matches. Germline CDR1 is SGHVS and CDR2 is FNYEAQ. CDR3 length: 14 amino acids. The CDR3 sequence is CASSLGTSLNEQFF. CDR3 nucleotides: TGTGCCAGCAGCTTAGGGACTAGCCTCAATGAGCAGTTCTTC.

The chain joins TRBV11-2 to TRBJ2-7; D perhaps matches TRBD1 (7 bases). The germline gives CDR1 SGHAT, CDR2 FQNNGV. The CDR3 runs to 14 residues. Trimming left V 5 bases short and J 7 bases short, with 18 bases between. The CDR3, as DNA: TGTGCCAGCAGCCAGGCGGGACAGAGAGGGGAGCAGTACTTC. Its protein is CASSQAGQRGEQYF.

In its sample, this clone is medium-sized (0.01 to 0.1%). This rearrangement joins TRBV6-1 to TRBJ2-2; D perhaps matches TRBD2 (6 bases). The CDR3 is 17 residues long. V dropped 2 bases and J dropped 6 bases, with 19 bases sitting between them. Germline values: CDR1 MNHNS, CDR2 SASEGT. This CDR3 reads CASSEHGGRAGSGELFF. For the CDR3, the DNA is TGTGCCAGCAGTGAACATGGCGGCAGGGCGGGGTCCGGGGAGCTGTTTTTT.

This clone was counted many times. This sequence joins TRBV5-1 and TRBJ2-1; tentative D call: TRBD1 (6 bases). V gave up 0 bases and J gave up 10 bases, with 23 bases separating them. The germline CDR1 and CDR2 sequences are SGHRS and YFSETQ. The CDR3 has 17 residues. CDR3 DNA sequence: TGCGCCAGCAGCTTGGGCGTTCGGGCAGATCTCCAGGGGGAGCAGTTCTTC. It specifies CASSLGVRADLQGEQFF. Drawing the rest from reference TRBV5-1 and TRBJ2-1, the complete variable domain is KAGVTQTPRYLIKTRGQQVTLSCSPISGHRSVSWYQQTPGQGLQFLFEYFSETQRNKGNFPGRFSGRQFSNSRSEMNVSTLELGDSALYLCASSLGVRADLQGEQFFGPGTRLTVL.

In its sample, this clone was seen many times. The genes are TRBV5-1 and TRBJ2-7; D might be TRBD2 (7 bases). This CDR3 spans 17 amino acids. V lost 4 bases and J 0 bases, leaving 20 bases between the germline ends. Germline V gene sequence: CDR1 SGHRS, CDR2 YFSETQ. CDR3 nucleotides: TGCGCCAGCAGCCCGCCGCTGGGGGGGGCTTTCTCCTACGAGCAGTACTTC. This codes for CASSPPLGGAFSYEQYF.

This clone was detected many times. CDR3 sequence: CASSISVNTEAFF. CDR3 sequence (DNA): TGTGCCAGTAGTATTTCGGTGAACACTGAAGCTTTCTTT. J is TRBJ1-1 and V is TRBV19, with D unresolved. Trimming pared 3 bases from V and 0 bases from J, leaving 5 bases between. CDR1 is LNHDA and CDR2 is SQIVND in the germline V gene (reference sequence). The CDR3 is 13 amino acids.

This clone has only a few counts. The gene calls are TRBV27 and TRBJ2-7; D uncertain. V lost 4 bases, J lost 0 bases, and 19 bases lay in between. The CDR3 contains 17 residues. Germline lookup yields CDR1 MNHEY and CDR2 SMNVEV (reference sequence). CDR3 residues: CASSSATPALGSYEQYF. The DNA of the CDR3 is TGTGCCAGCAGTTCCGCAACACCGGCCCTGGGCTCCTACGAGCAGTACTTC.

This clone was recorded many times. Distinct nucleotide sequences in the sample also encode this CDR3. This chain links TRBV30 with TRBJ2-7; D is possibly TRBD2 (5 bases). With 2 bases removed from V and 4 bases from J, the gap between germline ends came to 12 bases. Per the germline V gene, CDR1 is GTSNPN and CDR2 is SVGIG (reference sequence). The CDR3 contains 13 residues. CDR3 residues: CAWSQAVIYEQYF. DNA for the CDR3: TGTGCCTGGAGTCAAGCGGTTATATACGAGCAGTACTTC.

This clone was seen a handful of times. As the CDR3 is not closed by the conserved phenylalanine or tryptophan, this likely results from a read error. It is unclear where the CDR3 begins or ends on the DNA, so no DNA is shown, and the CDR3 is as TCRdb lists it. V gene TRBV6-2 or TRBV6-3 combines with J gene TRBJ2-3. CDR1 and CDR2 from the germline V gene are MNHEY and SVGEGT. The CDR3 is 13 amino acids in total, end residues counted. The CDR3 spells CASSRTTTDTRYL.

As to this clone: One end of the junction does not line up with germline, which may come from a read error. The chain recombines TRBV6-1 with TRBJ2-2; 7 bases are a match to TRBD1. The CDR3 has 16 residues. Germline lookup yields CDR1 MNHNS and CDR2 SASEGT. CDR3 in DNA: TGTGCCAGCAGTGAATTCGGGACAGTGCCCACCTGGGAGCTGTTTTTT. As protein: CASSEFGTVPTWELFF.

Notes on this clone: This may come from a read error, since a much larger clone is one base off. The chain joins TRBV7-9 to TRBJ2-2; no reliable D call. CDR3 size: 11 residues. Germline V gene lookup returns CDR1 SEHNR and CDR2 FQNEAQ (reference sequence). The CDR3 DNA reads TGTGCCAGCGAAATCGGTTGGGATCTGTTTTTT. This gives the protein CASEIGWDLFF.

The table lists this clone with many counts. A read error may explain this, as a much larger clone is one base away. Other DNA sequences in this specimen translate into the identical CDR3. This chain connects TRBV6-1 to TRBJ1-2, with a tentative D call TRBD1 (6 bases). This CDR3 spans 12 amino acids. Looked up from germline, CDR1 is MNHNS and CDR2 is SASEGT. V was trimmed by 7 bases and J by 2 bases, leaving 8 bases between them. This CDR3 is CASKGENYGYTF. The CDR3 DNA sequence: TGTGCCAGCAAGGGGGAAAACTATGGCTACACCTTC.

This clone is termed medium-sized (0.01 to 0.1%). V and J are TRBV6-5 and TRBJ2-3; TRBD2 aligns across 13 bases. The CDR3 length is 17 residues. V lost 2 bases, J lost 6 bases, and 8 bases stayed unmatched. CDR1 is MNHEY, CDR2 SVGAGI, per germline. Here the CDR3 reads CASSYRTSGRGGDTQYF. The CDR3 bases are TGTGCCAGCAGTTACCGGACTAGCGGGAGAGGGGGGGATACGCAGTATTTT.

This clone has ten or more counts. The rearrangement links TRBV2 to TRBJ2-2; tentative D call: TRBD1 (5 bases). Germline CDR1 is SNHLY and CDR2 is FYNNEI. Trimming pared 3 bases from V and 3 bases from J, leaving 11 bases between. The CDR3 spans 15 residues. The CDR3 nucleotides read TGTGCCAGCAGTGAGGGGCAATCGGACACCGGGGAGCTGTTTTTT. Translation: CASSEGQSDTGELFF.

This clone was detected ten times or more. The rearrangement uses TRBV5-1 and TRBJ2-2; possible D gene TRBD1, 6 bases. V was trimmed by 0 bases and J by 4 bases, leaving 13 bases between them. Per the germline V gene, CDR1 is SGHRS and CDR2 is YFSETQ. The CDR3 sequence is 16 residues long. The CDR3 DNA reads TGCGCCAGCAGCTTGGATGGCAGGGGCACCACCGGGGAGCTGTTTTTT. It is translated as CASSLDGRGTTGELFF.

This clone has a count of ten or more. The V call is TRBV4-1, the J call TRBJ1-6; D perhaps matches TRBD1 (5 bases). Germline V gene lookup returns CDR1 MGHRA and CDR2 YSYEKL. V gave up 1 base and J gave up 7 bases, with 17 bases separating them. The length of the CDR3 is 17 residues. The CDR3 reads CASSQVVGSGRNSPLHF. CDR3 nucleotides: TGCGCCAGCAGCCAAGTAGTGGGGTCGGGGCGAAATTCACCCCTCCACTTT.

This clone was observed a handful of times. A clone one base away is much larger, so this may be a read error. This same CDR3 is encoded by further DNA sequences in the sample. The rearrangement joins TRBV7-8 to TRBJ2-3, with D perhaps matching TRBD2 (6 bases). CDR3 length: 14 amino acids. Looked up from germline, CDR1 is SGHVS and CDR2 is FQNEAQ. Written as DNA, the CDR3 is TGTGCCAGCAGCTTAACGCGGGGCACTGATACGCAGTATTTT. This gives the protein CASSLTRGTDTQYF.

V gene TRBV11-1 combines with J gene TRBJ2-7, with D tentatively TRBD1 or TRBD2 (6 bases each). The CDR3 is 13 amino acids. Between the trimmed V and J ends, which lost 3 bases and 6 bases, there was a span of 12 bases. Germline V gene lookup returns CDR1 SGHAT and CDR2 FQDESV (reference sequence). The CDR3: CASSFSGGGEQYF. The CDR3, as DNA: TGTGCCAGCAGCTTTTCCGGGGGCGGCGAGCAGTACTTC.

This clone was counted many times. As DNA, the CDR3 is TGCGCCAGCAGCTTGGGGACAGGGACTAGCACAGATACGCAGTATTTT. Translating gives CASSLGTGTSTDTQYF. The V and J genes are TRBV5-1 and TRBJ2-3; 8 nucleotides line up with TRBD1. The germline gives CDR1 SGHRS, CDR2 YFSETQ. The CDR3 spans 16 residues. J was trimmed by 0 bases and V by 0 bases; bases with no gene match: 3.

This chain joins TRBV7-2 and TRBJ2-1; 7 nucleotides agree with TRBD2. The ends lost 0 bases at V and 8 bases at J; junction bases unmatched: 4. The CDR3 spans 14 residues. Germline CDR1 and CDR2: SGHTA and FQGNSA. In DNA form, the CDR3 reads TGTGCCAGCAGCTTAGCGGGGGGGAACGATGAGCAGTTCTTC. Protein product: CASSLAGGNDEQFF.

This clone has a count of ten or more. The chain combines TRBV7-2 with TRBJ2-1, with D perhaps TRBD2 (5 bases). This CDR3 has 14 residues. Germline V CDR1 and CDR2: SGHTA, FQGNSA. V lost 3 bases to trimming and J lost 7 bases, with 13 bases between them. This CDR3 is CASSLGLAWNEQFF. CDR3 coding DNA: TGTGCCAGCAGCTTGGGTTTAGCGTGGAATGAGCAGTTCTTC.

This chain uses TRBV7-8 with TRBJ2-2; D perhaps matches TRBD1 (6 bases). The germline CDR1 and CDR2 sequences are SGHVS and FQNEAQ. Trimming left V 5 bases short and J 9 bases short, with 22 bases between. This CDR3 is built from 16 residues. CDR3 coding DNA: TGTGCCAGCAGCCCACGGACAGCGGCCAACACTTGGGAGCTGTTTTTT. As protein: CASSPRTAANTWELFF. The full variable domain, in which reference TRBV7-8 and TRBJ2-2 provide the parts outside the CDR3, is GAGVSQSPRYKVAKRGQDVALRCDPISGHVSLFWYQQALGQGPEFLTYFQNEAQLDKSGLPSDRFFAERPEGSVSTLKIQRTQQEDSAVYLCASSPRTAANTWELFFGEGSRLTVL.

A word on this clone: One junction end does not reproduce the germline sequence, and a read error may be involved. The J gene is TRBJ2-7, the V gene TRBV5-5; D gene ambiguous. CDR1 is SGHKS and CDR2 is YYEKEE in the germline V gene (reference sequence). CDR3 length: 13 amino acids. CDR3 coding DNA: TGTGCCAGCGGCTTGGGTTGGGAACTCGAGCAGTACTTC. It codes for CASGLGWELEQYF.

The sample holds a few counts of this clone. Germline is not matched at one junction end, which may reflect a read error. This chain connects TRBV5-1 to TRBJ1-2, with unresolved D. The CDR3 runs to 14 residues. Looked up from germline, CDR1 is SGHRS and CDR2 is YFSETQ. In DNA form, the CDR3 reads TGCGCCAGCAGCCTGTTAGATCAAGGCTATGGCTACAACTTC. Amino acids: CASSLLDQGYGYNF.